Listed below are T cell receptor beta chains from one sample, sequenced in a study of blood T cells in healthy people across ages. Each CDR3 protein is one row after TCRdb ran MiXCR on the 5' RACE reads. Of roughly 860,000 distinct CDR3 sequences listed, under 80% were seen once; the top ten hold roughly 26%. Material for sequencing was blood. Receptors were obtained from a man aged 25 to 45 in good health. CDR3s leave out the opening cysteine and the closing phenylalanine or tryptophan. Fields, in order: V gene, D gene, CDR3 protein. The D gene is left open where the match is weak.

TRBV20-1 TRBD2 SARVAGGPGVDTQY
TRBV7-2 NA ASSTKAGEKLF
TRBV29-1 NA SVEDPPGGSVQH
TRBV14 NA ASSQDSEGFPNYGYT
TRBV6-2/TRBV6-3 TRBD2 ASSYSRGGSANVLT
TRBV7-9 NA ASSLETGYFLYGYT
TRBV6-6 NA ASSTTAQGSGDEQY
TRBV18 NA ASSHGDQPQH
TRBV5-1 NA ASSFDISLYEQY
TRBV6-2/TRBV6-3 TRBD1 ASSYPTQISGTGGLNTDTQY